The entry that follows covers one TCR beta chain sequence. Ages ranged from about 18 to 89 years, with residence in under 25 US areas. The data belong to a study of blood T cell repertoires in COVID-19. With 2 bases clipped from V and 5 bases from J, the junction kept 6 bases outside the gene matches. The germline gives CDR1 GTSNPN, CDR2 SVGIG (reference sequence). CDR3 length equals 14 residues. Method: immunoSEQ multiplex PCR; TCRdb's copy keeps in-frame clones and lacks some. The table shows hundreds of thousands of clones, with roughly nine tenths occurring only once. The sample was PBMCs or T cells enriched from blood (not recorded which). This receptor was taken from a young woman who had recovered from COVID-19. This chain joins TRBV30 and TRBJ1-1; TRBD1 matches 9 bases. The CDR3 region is CAWSPKQGATEAFF. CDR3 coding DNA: TGTGCCTGGAGTCCTAAACAGGGGGCTACTGAAGCTTTCTTT.